The entry below gives a single T cell receptor (beta chain) sequence along with its context. Its antigen is still unknown. These data come from a study of T cells in Graves' hyperthyroidism and ophthalmopathy. Researchers took RNA transcripts and amplified the TCR beta CDR3 regions from them. An initial round of RT-PCR targeting the TCR CDR3 relied on the HTBI primer set. TCRdb re-called the multiplex PCR reads with MiXCR, one entry per CDR3 protein. The repertoire has hundreds of thousands of distinct CDR3 sequences, over 15% of them found once; the top ten carry around 18%. Overall study results and limits: Most thyroid clonotypes expanded above 0.001 were also detected in blood.

The study enrolled patients aged 18 to 65 with newly diagnosed hyperthyroidism of under 2 months' duration. The CDR3 length is 15 residues. The V and J ends lost 5 bases and 0 bases respectively, with 14 bases between them. CDR1 SEHNR and CDR2 FQNEAQ come from the germline V gene (reference sequence). Sequenced: blood. The TCR comes from a woman under 30 with Graves' hyperthyroidism. The V and J genes are TRBV7-9 and TRBJ2-7; either TRBD1 or TRBD2 may fit D (5 bases each). The CDR3, as DNA: TGTGCCAGCAGCCCTTCGGGACGGAACTCCTACGAGCAGTACTTC. This gives the protein CASSPSGRNSYEQYF.